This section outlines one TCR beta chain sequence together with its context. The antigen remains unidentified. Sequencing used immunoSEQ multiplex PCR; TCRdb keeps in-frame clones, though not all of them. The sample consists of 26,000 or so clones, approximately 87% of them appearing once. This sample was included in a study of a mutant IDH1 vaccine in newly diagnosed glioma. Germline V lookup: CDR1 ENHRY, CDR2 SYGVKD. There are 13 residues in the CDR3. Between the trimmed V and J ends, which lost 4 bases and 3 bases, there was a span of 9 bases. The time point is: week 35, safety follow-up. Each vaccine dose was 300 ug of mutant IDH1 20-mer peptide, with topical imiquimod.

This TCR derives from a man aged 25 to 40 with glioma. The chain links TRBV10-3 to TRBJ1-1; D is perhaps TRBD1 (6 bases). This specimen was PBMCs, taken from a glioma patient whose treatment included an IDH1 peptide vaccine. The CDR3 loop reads CAISGQEDTEAFF. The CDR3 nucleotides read TGTGCCATCAGTGGACAGGAGGACACTGAAGCTTTCTTT.